This is a list of T cell receptor beta chains from one sample in a study of T cell responses to AZD1222 COVID-19 vaccine. The data were produced by immunoSEQ multiplex PCR, yet TCRdb's version contains in-frame clones alone and is incomplete. The sample records about 84,000 clones, 80% to 90% being singletons. The source was peripheral blood, collected 28 days after the second AZD1222 dose. The receptors here all came from an adult who received the AZD1222 COVID-19 vaccine. Each CDR3 is given with its conserved first and last residue. D genes are given only for firm matches. Clone sizes are given selectively: once, few, many, or a class where the clone is expanded.

14	TRBD1	.	TRBV7-9	TRBJ1-2	TGTGCCAGCAGCCCGACAGGGAACTACCCTGGCTACACCTTC	CASSPTGNYPGYTF
17	.	.	TRBV27	TRBJ1-5	TGTGCCAGCAGTCCATCCATCGGGTTTCGGGGCAATCAGCCCCAGCATTTT	CASSPSIGFRGNQPQHF
17	TRBD2	.	TRBV7-2	TRBJ2-7	TGTGCCAGCATCGGAGGGGGGACTAGCCGGGGACCCTACGAGCAGTACTTC	CASIGGGTSRGPYEQYF
13	.	.	TRBV10-3	TRBJ1-1	TGTGCCATCAAGGGTGGAGGGGCAGAGGAAGCTTTCTTT	CAIKGGGAEEAFF
13	.	.	TRBV7-2	TRBJ1-4	TGTGCCAGCAGCCCAGGTGGGGTTGGAAAACTGTTTTTT	CASSPGGVGKLFF
14	.	.	TRBV7-8	TRBJ1-5	TGTGCCAGCAGCTTAAGGACACTCAATCAGCCCCAGCATTTT	CASSLRTLNQPQHF
14	.	.	TRBV30	TRBJ1-1	TGTGCCTGGAGTAGGGGACTGGGGAACACTGAAGCTTTCTTT	CAWSRGLGNTEAFF
16	TRBD1	.	TRBV28	TRBJ1-4	TGTGCCAGCAGTTTATTGTATGAAGGGGGCGGTGAAAAACTGTTTTTT	CASSLLYEGGGEKLFF
14	.	.	TRBV24-1	TRBJ1-5	TGTGCCACCAGTGATTCAGGGCAGTTTCAGCCCCAGCATTTT	CATSDSGQFQPQHF
13	TRBD1	.	TRBV11-3	TRBJ1-3	TGTGCCAGCAGCTTCGACAGGGAAGACACCATATATTTT	CASSFDREDTIYF
12	.	few	TRBV19	TRBJ1-2	TGTGCCAGTAGTAAGGTCGGGTATGGCTACACCTTC	CASSKVGYGYTF
17	TRBD1	.	TRBV7-2	TRBJ1-4	TGTGCCAGCAGCTTATATGGAATGGGGACAGCTAATGAAAAACTGTTTTTT	CASSLYGMGTANEKLFF
16	TRBD2	.	TRBV7-2	TRBJ2-3	TGTGCCAGCAGCTTAGCAGCTAGCGGGGTGACAGATACGCAGTATTTT	CASSLAASGVTDTQYF
15	.	.	TRBV6-5	TRBJ1-2	TGTGCCAGCAGCCCACCGGGGAGGCCGGACTATGGCTACACCTTC	CASSPPGRPDYGYTF
16	TRBD1	.	TRBV19	TRBJ1-2	TGTGCCAGTAGTACTTCCTTTCTCCAGGGGGGATATGGCTACACCTTC	CASSTSFLQGGYGYTF
13	.	once	TRBV5-1	TRBJ2-1	TGCGCCAGCAGCCGGGACATTGAGCTTGAGCAGTTCTTC	CASSRDIELEQFF
16	TRBD1	.	TRBV5-4	TRBJ1-1	TGTGCCAGCAGCCAAGACAGGGAAATTACGCTGGCTGAAGCTTTCTTT	CASSQDREITLAEAFF
12	.	.	TRBV4-1	TRBJ2-1	TGCGCCAGCAGCCCCCAGGGGCGGGAGCAGTTCTTC	CASSPQGREQFF
14	.	.	TRBV6-5	TRBJ1-1	TGTGCCAGCAGTACCCGGCGGGGGAACACTGAAGCTTTCTTT	CASSTRRGNTEAFF
14	TRBD1	.	TRBV5-1	TRBJ1-6	TGCGCCAGCAGCGAGACAGGGCCCCATTCACCCCTCCACTTT	CASSETGPHSPLHF
15	.	.	TRBV11-3	TRBJ2-3	TGTGCCAGCAGCTACTCGGGGGGCAGGACAGATACGCAGTATTTT	CASSYSGGRTDTQYF
13	TRBD2	.	TRBV12-3/TRBV12-4	TRBJ2-7	TGTGCCAGCAGTTTGACTAGCGGGAACGAGCAGTACTTC	CASSLTSGNEQYF
13	.	.	TRBV18	TRBJ1-5	TGTGCCAGCTCACCGCAGGGTAGTCAGCCCCAGCATTTT	CASSPQGSQPQHF
15	.	.	TRBV6-5	TRBJ1-1	TGTGCCAGCAGTTACAACCAGGGCTTAGACACTGAAGCTTTCTTT	CASSYNQGLDTEAFF
13	.	.	TRBV2	TRBJ2-7	TGTGCCAGCAGTAGAACCTTTTCCTACGAGCAGTACTTC	CASSRTFSYEQYF
12	.	.	TRBV2	TRBJ2-1	TGTGCCAGCAGTGAAGAGTGGGGGTCGCAGTTCTTC	CASSEEWGSQFF
16	TRBD2	once	TRBV3-1/TRBV3-2	TRBJ2-5	TGTGCCAGCAGCCAAGGCGGGCGGGGGAAGGCAGAGACCCAGTACTTC	CASSQGGRGKAETQYF
16	.	.	TRBV6-1	TRBJ1-2	TGTGCCAGCAGTGAATCCGGGGGGCCCTCTAACTATGGCTACACCTTC	CASSESGGPSNYGYTF
14	TRBD1	.	TRBV5-8	TRBJ1-2	TGTGCCAGCAGCTTGAGGGACAGGGGCCATGGCTACACCTTC	CASSLRDRGHGYTF
14	.	.	TRBV7-8	TRBJ1-2	TGTGCCAGCAGCTTAGGAGAGTGGCACTATGGCTACACCTTC	CASSLGEWHYGYTF
15	TRBD1	.	TRBV11-1	TRBJ2-7	TGTGCCAGCAGCATCAGCCAGGGACAGGCCTACGAGCAGTACTTT	CASSISQGQAYEQYF
15	.	.	TRBV5-1	TRBJ2-2	TGCGCCAGCAGCTCTGGTAGCGGACACACCGGGGAGCTGTTTTTT	CASSSGSGHTGELFF
19	TRBD1	.	TRBV7-9	TRBJ1-6	TGTGCCAGCAGCTTAGTTCCAGGACAGGGGGGAACCTATAATTCACCCCTCCACTTT	CASSLVPGQGGTYNSPLHF
14	TRBD2	.	TRBV7-2	TRBJ2-2	TGTGCCAGCAGCCCCTGGGAGGGCTCCGGGGAGCTGTTTTTT	CASSPWEGSGELFF
14	.	.	TRBV7-8	TRBJ2-2	TGTGCCAGCAGCTTATTAGTGAACACCGGGGAGCTGTTTTTT	CASSLLVNTGELFF
14	.	.	TRBV27	TRBJ1-3	TGTGCCAGCAGTCGTCAGGGGTCCGGAAACACCATATATTTT	CASSRQGSGNTIYF
14	TRBD1	.	TRBV3-1/TRBV3-2	TRBJ1-1	TGTGCCAGCAGACAGAGACAGGGTGTAACTGAAGCTTTCTTT	CASRQRQGVTEAFF
15	.	.	TRBV7-8	TRBJ1-5	TGTGCCAGCAGCCCGTCCAGGGCCGGCAATCAGCCCCAGCATTTT	CASSPSRAGNQPQHF
14	.	.	TRBV19	TRBJ1-2	TGTGCCAGTAAAACGGGGGGGCTGGGCTATGGCTACACCTTC	CASKTGGLGYGYTF
16	TRBD2	.	TRBV5-1	TRBJ2-3	TGCGCCAGCAGCCCGATTATAGCGGGCGACACAGATACGCAGTATTTT	CASSPIIAGDTDTQYF
13	.	.	TRBV6-5	TRBJ1-1	TGTGCCAGCAGACAGAACAGGGACACTGAAGCTTTCTTT	CASRQNRDTEAFF
15	.	.	TRBV9	TRBJ2-6	TGTGCCAGCAGCGTAGTGGGTACAGGGGCCAACGTCCTGACTTTC	CASSVVGTGANVLTF
14	.	few	TRBV29-1	TRBJ1-2	TGCAGCGCCCGACTTGCGGGGGCGGGCTATGGCTACACCTTC	CSARLAGAGYGYTF
16	.	.	TRBV6-5	TRBJ1-2	TGTGCCAGCAGTTACCAAGACAGTCCGGGCGGCTATGGCTACACCTTC	CASSYQDSPGGYGYTF
13	.	once	TRBV28	TRBJ2-7	TGTGCCAGCACTAGGGGGAATATATTCGAGCAGTACTTC	CASTRGNIFEQYF